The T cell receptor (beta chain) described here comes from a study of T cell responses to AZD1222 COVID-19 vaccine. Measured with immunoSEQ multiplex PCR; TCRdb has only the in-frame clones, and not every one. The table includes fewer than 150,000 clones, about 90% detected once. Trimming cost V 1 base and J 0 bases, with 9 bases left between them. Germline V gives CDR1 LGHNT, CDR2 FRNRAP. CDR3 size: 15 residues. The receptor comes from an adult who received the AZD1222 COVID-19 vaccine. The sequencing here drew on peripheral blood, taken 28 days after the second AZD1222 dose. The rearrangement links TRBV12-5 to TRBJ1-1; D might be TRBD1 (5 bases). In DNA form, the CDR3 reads TGTGCTAGTGGTTTGGCGGGGCTTTTGAACACTGAAGCTTTCTTT. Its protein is CASGLAGLLNTEAFF.